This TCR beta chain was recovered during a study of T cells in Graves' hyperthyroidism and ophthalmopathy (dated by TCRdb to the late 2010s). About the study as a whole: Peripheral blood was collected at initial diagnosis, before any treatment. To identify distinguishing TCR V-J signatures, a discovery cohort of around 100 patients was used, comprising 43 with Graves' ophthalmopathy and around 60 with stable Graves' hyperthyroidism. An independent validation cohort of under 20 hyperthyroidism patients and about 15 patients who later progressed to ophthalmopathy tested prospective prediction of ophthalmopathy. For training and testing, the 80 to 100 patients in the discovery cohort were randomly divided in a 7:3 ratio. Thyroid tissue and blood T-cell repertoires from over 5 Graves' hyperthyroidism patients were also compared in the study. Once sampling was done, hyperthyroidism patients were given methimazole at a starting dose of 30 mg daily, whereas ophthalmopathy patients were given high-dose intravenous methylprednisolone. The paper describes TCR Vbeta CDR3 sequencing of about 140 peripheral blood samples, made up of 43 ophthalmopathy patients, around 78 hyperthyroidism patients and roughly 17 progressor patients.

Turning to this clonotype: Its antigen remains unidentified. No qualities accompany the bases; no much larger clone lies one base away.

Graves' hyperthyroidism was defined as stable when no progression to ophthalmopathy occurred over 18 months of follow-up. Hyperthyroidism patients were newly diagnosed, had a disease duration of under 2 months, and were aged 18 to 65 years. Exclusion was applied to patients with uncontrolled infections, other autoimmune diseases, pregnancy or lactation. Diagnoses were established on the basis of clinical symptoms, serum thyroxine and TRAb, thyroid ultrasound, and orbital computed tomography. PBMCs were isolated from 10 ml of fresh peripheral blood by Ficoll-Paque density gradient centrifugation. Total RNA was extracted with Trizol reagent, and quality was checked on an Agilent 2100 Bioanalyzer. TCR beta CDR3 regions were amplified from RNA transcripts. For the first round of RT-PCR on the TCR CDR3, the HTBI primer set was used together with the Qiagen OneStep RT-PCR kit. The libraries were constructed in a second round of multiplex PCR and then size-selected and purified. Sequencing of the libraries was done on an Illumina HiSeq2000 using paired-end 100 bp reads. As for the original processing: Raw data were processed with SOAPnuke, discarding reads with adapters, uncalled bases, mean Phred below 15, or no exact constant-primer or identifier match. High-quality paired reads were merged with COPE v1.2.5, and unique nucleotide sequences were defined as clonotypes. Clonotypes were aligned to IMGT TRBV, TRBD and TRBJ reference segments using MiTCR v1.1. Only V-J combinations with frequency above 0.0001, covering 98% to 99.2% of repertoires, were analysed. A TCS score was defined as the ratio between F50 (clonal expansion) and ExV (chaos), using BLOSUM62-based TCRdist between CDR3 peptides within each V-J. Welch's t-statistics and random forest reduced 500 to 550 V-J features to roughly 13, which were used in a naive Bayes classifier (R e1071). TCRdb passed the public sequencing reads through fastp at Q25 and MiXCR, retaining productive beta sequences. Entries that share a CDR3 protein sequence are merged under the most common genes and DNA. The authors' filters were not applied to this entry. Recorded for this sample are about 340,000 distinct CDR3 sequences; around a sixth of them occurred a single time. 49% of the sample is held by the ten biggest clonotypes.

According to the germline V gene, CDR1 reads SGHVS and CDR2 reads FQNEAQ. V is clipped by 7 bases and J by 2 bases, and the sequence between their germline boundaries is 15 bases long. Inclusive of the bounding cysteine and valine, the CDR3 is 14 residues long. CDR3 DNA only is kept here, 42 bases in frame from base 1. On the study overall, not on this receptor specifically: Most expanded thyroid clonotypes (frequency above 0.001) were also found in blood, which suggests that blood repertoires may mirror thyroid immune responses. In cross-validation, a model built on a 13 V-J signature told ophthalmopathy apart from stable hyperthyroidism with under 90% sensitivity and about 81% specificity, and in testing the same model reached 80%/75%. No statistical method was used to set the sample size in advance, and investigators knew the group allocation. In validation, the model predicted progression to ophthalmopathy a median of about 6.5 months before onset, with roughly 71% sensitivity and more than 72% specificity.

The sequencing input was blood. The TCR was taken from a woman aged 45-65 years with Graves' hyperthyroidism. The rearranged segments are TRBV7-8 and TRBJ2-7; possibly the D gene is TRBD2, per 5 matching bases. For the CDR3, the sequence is CASTPTDYPYEQYV. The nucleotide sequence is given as TGTGCCAGCACTCCCACAGACTATCCCTACGAGCAGTACGTC.